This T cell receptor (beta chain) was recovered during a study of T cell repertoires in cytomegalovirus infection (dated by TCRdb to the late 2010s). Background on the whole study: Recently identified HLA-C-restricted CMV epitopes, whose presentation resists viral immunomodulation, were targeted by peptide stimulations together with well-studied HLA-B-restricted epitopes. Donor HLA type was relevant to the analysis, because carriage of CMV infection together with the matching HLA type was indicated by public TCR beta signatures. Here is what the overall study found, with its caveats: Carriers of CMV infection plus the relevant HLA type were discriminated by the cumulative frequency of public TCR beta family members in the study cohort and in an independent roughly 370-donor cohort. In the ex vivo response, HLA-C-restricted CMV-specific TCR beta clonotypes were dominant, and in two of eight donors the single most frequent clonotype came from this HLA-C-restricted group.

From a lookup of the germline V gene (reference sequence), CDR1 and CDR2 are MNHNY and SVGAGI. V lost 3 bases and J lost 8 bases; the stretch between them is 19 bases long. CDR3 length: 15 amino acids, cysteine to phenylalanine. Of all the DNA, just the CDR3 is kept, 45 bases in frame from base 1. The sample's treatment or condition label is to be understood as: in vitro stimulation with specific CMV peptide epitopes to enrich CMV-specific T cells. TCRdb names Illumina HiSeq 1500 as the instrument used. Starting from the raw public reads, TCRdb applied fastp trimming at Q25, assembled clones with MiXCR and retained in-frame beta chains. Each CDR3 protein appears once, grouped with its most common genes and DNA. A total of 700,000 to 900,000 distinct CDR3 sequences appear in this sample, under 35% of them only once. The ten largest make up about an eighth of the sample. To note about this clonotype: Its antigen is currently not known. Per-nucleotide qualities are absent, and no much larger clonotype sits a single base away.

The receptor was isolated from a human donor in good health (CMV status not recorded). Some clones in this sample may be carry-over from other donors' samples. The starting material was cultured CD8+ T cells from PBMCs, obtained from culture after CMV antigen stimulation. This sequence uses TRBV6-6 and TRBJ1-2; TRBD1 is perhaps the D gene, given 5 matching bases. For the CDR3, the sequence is CASSYGASFTSGYTF. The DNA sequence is TGTGCCAGCAGTTATGGGGCCTCCTTCACGAGCGGCTACACCTTC.